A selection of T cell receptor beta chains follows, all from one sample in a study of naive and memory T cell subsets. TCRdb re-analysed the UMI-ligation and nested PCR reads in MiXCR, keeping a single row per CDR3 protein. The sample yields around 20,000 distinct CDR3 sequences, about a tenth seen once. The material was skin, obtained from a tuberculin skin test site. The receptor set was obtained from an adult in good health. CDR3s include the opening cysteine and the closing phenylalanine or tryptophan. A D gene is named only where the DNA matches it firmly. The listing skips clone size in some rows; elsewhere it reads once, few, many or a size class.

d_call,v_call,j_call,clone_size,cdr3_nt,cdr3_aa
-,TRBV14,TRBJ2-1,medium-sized,TGTGCCAGCAGCGTCACTATAGGGTATGAGCAGTTCTTC,CASSVTIGYEQFF
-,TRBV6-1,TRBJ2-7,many,TGTGCCATTCAACAGGGACAATCTTACGAGCAGTACTTC,CAIQQGQSYEQYF
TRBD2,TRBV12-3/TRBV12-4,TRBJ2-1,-,TGTGCCAGTCAGACTAGCGGGGGCGAGAGCTCCTACAATGAGCAGTTCTTC,CASQTSGGESSYNEQFF
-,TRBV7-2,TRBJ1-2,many,TGTGCCAGCACCGAACTCACCTTCCCCCTTAACTTC,CASTELTFPLNF
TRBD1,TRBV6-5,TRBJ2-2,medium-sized,TGTGCCAGCAGTTACACCACAGGGACAGGGGGCGGAACCGGGGAGCTGTTTTTT,CASSYTTGTGGGTGELFF
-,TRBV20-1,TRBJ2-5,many,TGCAGTGCTGACCACGGTGAGCAAGAGACCCAGTACTTC,CSADHGEQETQYF
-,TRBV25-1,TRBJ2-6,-,TGTGCCAGCAGCCCGGTAGGGTCCGCCAACGTCCTGACTTTC,CASSPVGSANVLTF
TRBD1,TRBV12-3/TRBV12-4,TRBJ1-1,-,TGTGCCAGCAGTTCCCGGGACAGGGGGCAGAGCACTGAAGCTTTCTTT,CASSSRDRGQSTEAFF
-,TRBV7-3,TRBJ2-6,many,TGTGCCAGCAGCTTAACAAGTGGGGCTGGGGCCAACGTCCTGACTTTC,CASSLTSGAGANVLTF
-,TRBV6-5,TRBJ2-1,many,TGTGCCAGCAGTTACTCGACAGGGCTATCCCTGGCGGGAAGCGAGGAGCAGTTCTTC,CASSYSTGLSLAGSEEQFF
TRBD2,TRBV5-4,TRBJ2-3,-,TGTGCCAGCAGCAAGGGACTAGCGGGGGCCCACCTAAGCACAGATACGCAGTATTTT,CASSKGLAGAHLSTDTQYF
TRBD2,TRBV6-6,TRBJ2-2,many,TGTGCCAGCAGCCTAACTAGCGGAACGAACACCGGGGAGCTGTTTTTT,CASSLTSGTNTGELFF
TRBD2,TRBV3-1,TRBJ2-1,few,TGTGCCAGCAGCCCGACTAGCGGGGACTACAATGAGCAGTTCTTC,CASSPTSGDYNEQFF
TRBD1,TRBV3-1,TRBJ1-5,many,TGTGCCAGCAGCCAAGGAGGGACAGACTCACAGCCCCAGCATTTT,CASSQGGTDSQPQHF
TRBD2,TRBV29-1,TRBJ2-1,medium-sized,TGCAGCGTCGGACCTAGCGGGAGGGCCTACTACAATGAGCAGTTCTTC,CSVGPSGRAYYNEQFF
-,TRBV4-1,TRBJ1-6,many,TGCGCCAGCAGCCCCGTTCTGGGGGCTTGGAGCTCCTATAATTCACCCCTCCACTTT,CASSPVLGAWSSYNSPLHF
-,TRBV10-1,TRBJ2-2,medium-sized,TGCGCCAGCAGTGAGCGAGAACAAGGCGCCGGGGAGCTGTTTTTT,CASSEREQGAGELFF
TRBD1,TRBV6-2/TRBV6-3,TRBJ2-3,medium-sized,TGTGCCAGCAGTTACGGGACAGGGGGCGCAGATACGCAGTATTTT,CASSYGTGGADTQYF
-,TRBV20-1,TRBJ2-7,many,TGCAGTGCTAGAGATCTTGGTACGCATTACGAGCAGTACTTC,CSARDLGTHYEQYF
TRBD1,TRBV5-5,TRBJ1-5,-,TGTGCCAGCAGCTTGGCCTACGGACAGGGTTTGACGGGGCCCCAGCATTTT,CASSLAYGQGLTGPQHF
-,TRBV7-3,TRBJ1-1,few,TGTGCCAGCAGCGCCCTGAGGGGGACTGAAGCTTTCTTT,CASSALRGTEAFF
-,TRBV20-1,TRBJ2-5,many,TGCAGTGTGTTCGGCGGGGCCCGGGGGGAGACCCAGTACTTC,CSVFGGARGETQYF
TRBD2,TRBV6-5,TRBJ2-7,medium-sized,TGTGCCAGCAGCTACACCGGGGGGGCCTACGAGCAGTACTTC,CASSYTGGAYEQYF
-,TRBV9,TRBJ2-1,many,TGTGCCAGCAGCTCACGCCAGAGTGGCGGCTCCTACAATGAGCAGTTCTTC,CASSSRQSGGSYNEQFF
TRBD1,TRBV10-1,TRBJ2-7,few,TGCGCCAGCAGCCGGGACAGGGGACGCGTGTACTTC,CASSRDRGRVYF
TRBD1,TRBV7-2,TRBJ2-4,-,TGTGCCAGCAGCTTGACCGGGACAGGGGCCTTCCTAGCCAAAAACATTCAGTACTTC,CASSLTGTGAFLAKNIQYF